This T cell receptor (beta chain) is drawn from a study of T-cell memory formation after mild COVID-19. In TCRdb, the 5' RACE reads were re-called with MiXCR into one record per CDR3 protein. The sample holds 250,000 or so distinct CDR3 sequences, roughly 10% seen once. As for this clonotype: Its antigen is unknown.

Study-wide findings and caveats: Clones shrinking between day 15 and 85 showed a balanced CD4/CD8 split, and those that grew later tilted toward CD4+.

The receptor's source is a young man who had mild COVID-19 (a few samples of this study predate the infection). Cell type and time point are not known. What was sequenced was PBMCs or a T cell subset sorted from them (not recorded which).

Here the CDR3 DNA reads TGTGCCAGCAGCTTAACTAGCGGGGAATACAATGAGCAGTTCTTC. Translated: CASSLTSGEYNEQFF. The chain uses TRBV7-2 and TRBJ2-1; 10 nucleotides line up with TRBD2. V shed 2 bases, J shed 4 bases, and the junction held 2 bases outside the gene matches. Per germline, CDR1 SGHTA and CDR2 FQGNSA. This CDR3 is 15 amino acids long.